This TCR beta chain came from a study of blood T cells in healthy people across ages (dated by TCRdb to the mid-2010s). Notes on the research overall: Template switching captured roughly one uniquely barcoded TCR beta cDNA molecule per two T cells in model experiments. Age-related changes in TCR beta repertoire diversity were measured in the study by deep sequencing normalized with unique cDNA molecular identifiers. The donors were divided into four age groups: young (average about 16 years), middle-aged (approximately 42), aged (roughly 60) and long-lived (82). To avoid experimental bias, donors of different ages were distributed randomly across sequencing lanes. Two additional independent replicas of 1 million unique cDNA reads from the same blood draw were analyzed for two donors (one aged 18 to 30 and one aged 80 or older).

Study-wide findings and limitations: Because the CMV infection status of the donors was unknown, age-related changes in expanded clonotypes may potentially have been confounded. Observed TCR beta diversity per million T cells fell roughly linearly with age, and a significant reduction was already apparent by age around 40. Compared with the aged group, the long-lived group had more naive CD4+ T cells, fewer expanded clones and increased TCR diversity, suggesting age selection. Estimates of total diversity based on one million sequenced T cells were considered lower bounds and underestimates. Because profiling used bulk unsorted PBMCs, naive and antigen-experienced compartments could not be compared conclusively. A strong correlation was found between observed TCR beta diversity and the percentage of naive T cells measured by flow cytometry.

For this clonotype: Its antigen is currently not known. The input lacks base qualities; no much larger clone sits a single base away.

The protocol used for the library was 5' RACE. TCRdb names Illumina HiSeq 2500 as the instrument used. A second PCR of about 6 to 12 cycles was run with a J-beta primer mix and a sample-barcoded 5' primer. A template-switch 5' adaptor carrying 12 random nucleotides introduced a unique molecular identifier onto each TCR beta cDNA molecule. Each sample yielded at least 3 million CDR3-containing paired-end reads. The Mint cDNA synthesis kit, primed by a TRBC-specific oligonucleotide, was used to synthesize first-strand cDNA from all RNA. After uracil-DNA glycosylase treatment, a first 18-cycle PCR used universal primers M1SS and BC2_uni_R on all cDNA. In the paper's pipeline: For normalization, 1 million high-quality reads were randomly selected from each sample, with every read carrying a distinct molecular identifier. Reads with shared molecular identifiers were discarded instead of being binned into consensus sequences. CDR3 identification, clonotype clustering and error correction used MiTCR with a Q25 quality threshold and the strictest error-elimination algorithm. A nonparametric unseen species model using Euler transformation provided a lower-bound estimate of total TCR beta diversity. TCRdb reprocessing: public reads trimmed at Q25 with fastp, clones called with MiXCR, in-frame beta chains kept. Duplicate CDR3 protein sequences are folded into a single record with the most common DNA and genes. The V and J calls and clone size come from TCRdb's table, not from the authors' own analysis. The sample has roughly 800,000 distinct CDR3 sequences on record, roughly 60% of them singletons. The ten largest clonotypes hold approximately 20% of the sample.

V is shortened by 3 bases, J by 2 bases, and the region joining them spans 7 bases. The germline V gene gives CDR1 as MDHEN and CDR2 as SYDVKM. From its cysteine to its phenylalanine, the CDR3 spans 13 amino acids. The only DNA kept is the CDR3, 39 bases in frame from the first base. The donors were a few dozen Caucasian individuals from Russia, aged 6 to 90 years, who were systemically healthy. Approximately 10 milliliters of peripheral blood were collected from each donor into EDTA-treated Vacutainer tubes. PBMCs were isolated by Ficoll-Paque density-gradient centrifugation, with at least 6 million obtained per sample. Total RNA was extracted from PBMCs with Trizol reagent, with at least 6 micrograms obtained per sample. The percentages of naive CD45RAhigh/CD27high T cells were determined by flow cytometry on a PBMC aliquot from every donor.

The rearrangement joined TRBV28 to TRBJ1-1, with the D gene too uncertain to name. The material sequenced was blood. The TCR comes from a man aged 25 to 40 in good health. DNA sequence: TGTGCCAGCAGTTTTGAGGAAAACACTGAAGCTTTCTTT. Its protein is CASSFEENTEAFF.